The clone carrying this T cell receptor beta chain has ten or more counts. With 6 bases clipped from V and 4 bases from J, the junction kept 7 bases outside the gene matches. In germline, CDR1 is ENHRY, CDR2 SYGVKD. This CDR3 is built from 14 residues. These data are taken from a study of spatial heterogeneity in lung cancer. Stated time point: sample taken at primary tumor resection. Frozen PBMC, nontumor lung or tumor provided whole RNA, which was sequenced unsorted. Via MiXCR, TCRdb re-called the 5' RACE reads, giving one row per CDR3 protein. The data show tens of thousands of distinct CDR3 sequences, with 10% to 15% seen just once and 7.2% held by the top ten.

The sample consisted of PBMCs, taken at surgery. The sequence was collected from a male donor with early-stage non-small cell lung cancer. This chain connects TRBV10-3 to TRBJ1-2, with 8 bases lining up with TRBD1. CDR3 in amino acids: CAISGQGEVYGYTF. DNA of the CDR3: TGTGCCATCAGCGGACAGGGTGAGGTCTATGGCTACACCTTC.